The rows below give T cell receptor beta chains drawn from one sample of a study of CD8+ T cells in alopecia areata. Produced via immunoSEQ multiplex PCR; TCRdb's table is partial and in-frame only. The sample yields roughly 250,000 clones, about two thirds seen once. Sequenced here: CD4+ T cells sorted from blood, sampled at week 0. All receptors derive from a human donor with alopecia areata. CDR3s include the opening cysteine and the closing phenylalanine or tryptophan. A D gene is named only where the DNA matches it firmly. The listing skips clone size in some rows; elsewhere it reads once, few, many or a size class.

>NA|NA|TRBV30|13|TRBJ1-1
CAWSVRGNTEAFF
TGTGCCTGGAGTGTACGGGGGAACACTGAAGCTTTCTTT
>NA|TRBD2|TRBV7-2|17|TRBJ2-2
CASSWHRTSGTAGELFF
TGTGCCAGCAGCTGGCACCGGACTAGCGGGACCGCCGGGGAGCTGTTTTTT
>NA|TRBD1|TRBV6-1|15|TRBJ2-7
CASSPTGQGSYEQYF
TGTGCCAGCAGTCCAACGGGACAGGGTTCCTACGAGCAGTACTTC
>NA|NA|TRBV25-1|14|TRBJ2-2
CASSEPGPLRELFF
TGTGCCAGCAGTGAACCGGGACCCCTAAGGGAGCTGTTTTTT
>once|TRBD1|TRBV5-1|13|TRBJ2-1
CASGDRAYNEQFF
TGCGCCAGCGGGGACAGGGCCTACAATGAGCAGTTCTTC
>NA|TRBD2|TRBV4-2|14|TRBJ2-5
CASSQEGGQETQYF
TGTGCCAGCAGCCAAGAGGGGGGGCAAGAGACCCAGTACTTC
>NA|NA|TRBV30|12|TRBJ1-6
CAWSSILSPLHF
TGTGCCTGGAGCTCCATACTATCACCCCTCCACTTT
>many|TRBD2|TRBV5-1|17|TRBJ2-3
CASSLRSWRGGPDTQYF
TGCGCCAGCAGCTTGCGGTCCTGGCGGGGGGGGCCAGATACGCAGTATTTT
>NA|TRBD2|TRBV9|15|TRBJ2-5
CASSVVGLADETQYF
TGTGCCAGCAGCGTAGTTGGACTAGCGGACGAGACCCAGTACTTC
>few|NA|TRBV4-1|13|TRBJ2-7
CASSQDPPYEQYF
TGCGCCAGCAGCCAAGACCCACCCTACGAGCAGTACTTC
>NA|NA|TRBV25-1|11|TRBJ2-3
CASSETDTQYF
TGTGCCAGCAGTGAGACAGATACGCAGTATTTT
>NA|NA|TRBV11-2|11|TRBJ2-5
CASSRLGTQYF
TGTGCCAGCAGCCGACTGGGGACCCAGTACTTC
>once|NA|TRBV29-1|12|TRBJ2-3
CSVEAGADTQYF
TGCAGCGTTGAAGCGGGGGCAGATACGCAGTATTTT